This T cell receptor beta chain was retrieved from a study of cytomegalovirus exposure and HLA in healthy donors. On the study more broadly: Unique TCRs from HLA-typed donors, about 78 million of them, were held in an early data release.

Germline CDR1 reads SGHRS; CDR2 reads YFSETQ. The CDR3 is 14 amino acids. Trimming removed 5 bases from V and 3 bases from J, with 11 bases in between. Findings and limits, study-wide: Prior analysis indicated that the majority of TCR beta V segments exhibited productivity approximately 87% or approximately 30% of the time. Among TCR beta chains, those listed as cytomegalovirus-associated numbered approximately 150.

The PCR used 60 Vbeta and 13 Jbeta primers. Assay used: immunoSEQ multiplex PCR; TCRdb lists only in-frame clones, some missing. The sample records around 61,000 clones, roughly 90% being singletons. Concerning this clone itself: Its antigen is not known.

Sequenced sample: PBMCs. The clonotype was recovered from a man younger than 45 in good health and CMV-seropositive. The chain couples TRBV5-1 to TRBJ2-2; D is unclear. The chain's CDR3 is CASSAGFDTGELFF. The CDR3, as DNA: TGCGCCAGCAGTGCAGGATTCGACACCGGGGAGCTGTTTTTT.